This T cell receptor (beta chain) was captured in a study of blood T cells in healthy people across ages. Findings and limits, study-wide: TCR beta diversity per million T cells fell roughly linearly with age.

As concerns this clonotype: Its antigen is unidentified.

Then a second PCR, running roughly 6 to 12 cycles, was carried out with a sample-barcoded 5' primer and a J-beta primer mix. TCRdb independently ran MiXCR on the 5' RACE reads; one entry per CDR3 protein. Altogether hundreds of thousands of distinct CDR3 sequences are present, around two fifths being singletons, with the ten largest covering under 20%. Per the germline V gene, CDR1 is MDHEN and CDR2 is SYDVKM. V was pared by 6 bases and J by 10 bases, with 18 bases of the junction left unmatched. The CDR3 contains 17 residues. Those donating, healthy Caucasian individuals from Russia, were aged roughly 6 to 100. Every donor provided roughly 10 milliliters of peripheral blood.

This TCR was sampled from a man in his fifties or sixties in good health. The sample consisted of blood. The V call is TRBV28, the J call TRBJ1-6, with 7 bases that match TRBD1. CDR3 bases: TGTGCCAGCAGCTCCCGTCGACAGGGAAGGTTGAGGTCACCCCTCCACTTT. It is translated as CASSSRRQGRLRSPLHF.